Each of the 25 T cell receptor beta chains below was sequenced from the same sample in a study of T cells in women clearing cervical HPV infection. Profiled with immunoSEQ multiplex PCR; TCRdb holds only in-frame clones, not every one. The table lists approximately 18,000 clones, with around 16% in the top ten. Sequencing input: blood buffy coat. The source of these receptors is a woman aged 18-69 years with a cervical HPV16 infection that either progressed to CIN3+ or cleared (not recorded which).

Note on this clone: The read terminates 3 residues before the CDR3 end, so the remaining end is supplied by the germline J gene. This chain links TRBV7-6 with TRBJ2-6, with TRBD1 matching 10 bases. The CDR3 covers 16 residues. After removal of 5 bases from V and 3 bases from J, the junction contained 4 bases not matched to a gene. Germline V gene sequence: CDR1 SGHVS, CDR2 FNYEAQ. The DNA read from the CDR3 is TGTGCCAGCAGCCCCGGACAGGGGGGTGGGGCCAACGTC. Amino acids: CASSPGQGGGANV. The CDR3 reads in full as CASSPGQGGGANVLTF. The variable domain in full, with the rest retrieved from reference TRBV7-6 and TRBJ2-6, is GAGVSQSPRYKVTKRGQDVALRCDPISGHVSLYWYRQALGQGPEFLTYFNYEAQQDKSGLPNDRFSAERPEGSISTLTIQRTEQRDSAMYRCASSPGQGGGANVLTFGAGSRLTVL.

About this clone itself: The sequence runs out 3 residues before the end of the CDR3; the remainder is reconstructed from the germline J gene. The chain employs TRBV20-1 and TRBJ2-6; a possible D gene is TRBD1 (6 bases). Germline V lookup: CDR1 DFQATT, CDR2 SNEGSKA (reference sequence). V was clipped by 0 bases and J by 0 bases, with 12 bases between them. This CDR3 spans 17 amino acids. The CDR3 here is CSARDPDSSSGANVLTF. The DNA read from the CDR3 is TGCAGTGCTAGAGATCCGGACAGCTCCTCTGGGGCCAACGTC.

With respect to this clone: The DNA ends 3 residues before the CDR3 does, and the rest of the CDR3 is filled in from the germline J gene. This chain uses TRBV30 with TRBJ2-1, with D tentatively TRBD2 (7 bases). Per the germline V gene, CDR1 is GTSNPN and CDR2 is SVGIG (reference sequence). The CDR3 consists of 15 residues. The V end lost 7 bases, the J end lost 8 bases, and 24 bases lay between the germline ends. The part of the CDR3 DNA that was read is TGTGCCTTTCCACGCGGGGGCAGAGGTGGGGATGAG. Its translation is CAFPRGGRGGDE. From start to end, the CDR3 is CAFPRGGRGGDEQFF. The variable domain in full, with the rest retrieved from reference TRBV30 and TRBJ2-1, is SQTIHQWPATLVQPVGSPLSLECTVEGTSNPNLYWYRQAAGRGLQLLFYSVGIGQISSEVPQNLSASRPQDRQFILSSKKLLLSDSGFYLCAFPRGGRGGDEQFFGPGTRLTVL.

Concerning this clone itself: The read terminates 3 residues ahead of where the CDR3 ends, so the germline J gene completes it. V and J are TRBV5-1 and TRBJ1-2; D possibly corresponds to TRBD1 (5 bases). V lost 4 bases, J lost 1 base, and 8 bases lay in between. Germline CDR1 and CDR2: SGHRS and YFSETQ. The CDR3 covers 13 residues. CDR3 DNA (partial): TGCGCCAGCAGCCGGGGGGGTAACTATGGC. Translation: CASSRGGNYG. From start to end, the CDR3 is CASSRGGNYGYTF.

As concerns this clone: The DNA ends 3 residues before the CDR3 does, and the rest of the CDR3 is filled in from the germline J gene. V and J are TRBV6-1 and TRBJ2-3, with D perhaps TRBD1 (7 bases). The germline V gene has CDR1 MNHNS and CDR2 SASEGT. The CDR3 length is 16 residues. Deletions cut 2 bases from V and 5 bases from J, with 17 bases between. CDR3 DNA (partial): TGTGCCAGCAGTGAACACCCCGGCAGGGGGGAAGATACG. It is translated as CASSEHPGRGEDT. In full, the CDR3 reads CASSEHPGRGEDTQYF.

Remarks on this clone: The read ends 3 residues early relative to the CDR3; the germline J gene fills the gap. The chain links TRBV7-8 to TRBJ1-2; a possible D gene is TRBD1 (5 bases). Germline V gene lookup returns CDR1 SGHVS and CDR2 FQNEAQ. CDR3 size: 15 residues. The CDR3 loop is CASSLHQGQSYDYTF. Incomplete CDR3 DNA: TGTGCCAGCAGCTTACACCAGGGCCAATCCTACGAC.

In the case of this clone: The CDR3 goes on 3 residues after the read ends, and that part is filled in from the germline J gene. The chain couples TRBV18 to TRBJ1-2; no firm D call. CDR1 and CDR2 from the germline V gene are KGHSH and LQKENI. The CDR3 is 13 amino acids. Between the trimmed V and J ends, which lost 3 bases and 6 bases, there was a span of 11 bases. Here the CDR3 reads CASSPRQDDGYTF. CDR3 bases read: TGTGCCAGCTCACCCCGGCAGGATGATGGC.

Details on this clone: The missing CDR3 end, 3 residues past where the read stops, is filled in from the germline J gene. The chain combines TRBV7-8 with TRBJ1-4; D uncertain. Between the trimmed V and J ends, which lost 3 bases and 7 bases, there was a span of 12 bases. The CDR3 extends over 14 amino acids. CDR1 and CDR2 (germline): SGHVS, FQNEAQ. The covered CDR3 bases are TGTGCCAGCAGCTTGCAGGCCCTCGGTGAAAAA. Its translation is CASSLQALGEK. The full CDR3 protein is CASSLQALGEKLFF.

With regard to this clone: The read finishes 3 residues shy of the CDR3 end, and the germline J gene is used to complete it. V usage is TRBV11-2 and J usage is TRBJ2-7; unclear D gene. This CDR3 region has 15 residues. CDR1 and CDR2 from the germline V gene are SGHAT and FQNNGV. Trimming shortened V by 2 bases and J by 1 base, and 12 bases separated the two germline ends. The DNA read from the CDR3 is TGTGCCAGCAGCTTAATCCGCGGTGGGTCCTACGAG. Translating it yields CASSLIRGGSYE. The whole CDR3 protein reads CASSLIRGGSYEQYF.

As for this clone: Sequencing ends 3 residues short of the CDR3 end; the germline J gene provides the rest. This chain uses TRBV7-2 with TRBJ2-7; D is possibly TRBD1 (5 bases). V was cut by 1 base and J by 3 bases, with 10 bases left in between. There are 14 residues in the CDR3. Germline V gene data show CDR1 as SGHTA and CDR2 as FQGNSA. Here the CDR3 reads CASSLGGSYYEQYF. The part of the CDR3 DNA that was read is TGTGCCAGCAGCTTAGGGGGCAGCTACTACGAG.

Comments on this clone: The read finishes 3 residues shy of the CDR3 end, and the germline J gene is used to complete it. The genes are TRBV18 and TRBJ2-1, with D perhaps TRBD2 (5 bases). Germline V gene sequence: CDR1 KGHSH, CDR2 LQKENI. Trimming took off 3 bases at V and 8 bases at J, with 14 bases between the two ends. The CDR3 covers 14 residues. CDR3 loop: CASSPLAYIDEQFF. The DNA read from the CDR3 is TGTGCCAGCTCACCGCTAGCCTACATCGATGAG.

CDR3 DNA, as far as it was read: TGTGCCAGCAGTCCCCGGACAGTTACTTATGGT. This encodes CASSPRTVTYG. The CDR3 in its entirety is CASSPRTVTYGQYF. The chain combines TRBV6-2 or TRBV6-3 with TRBJ2-4, with TRBD1 as a possible D gene (6 bases). The read ends 3 residues early relative to the CDR3; the germline J gene fills the gap. CDR1 MNHEY and CDR2 SVGEGT come from the germline V gene. This CDR3 contains 14 residues.

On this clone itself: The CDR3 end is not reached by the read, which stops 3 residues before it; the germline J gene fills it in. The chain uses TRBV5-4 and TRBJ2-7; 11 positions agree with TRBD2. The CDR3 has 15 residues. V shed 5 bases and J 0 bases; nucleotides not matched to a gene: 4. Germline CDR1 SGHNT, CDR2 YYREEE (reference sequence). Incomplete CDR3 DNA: TGTGCCAGCAGTCTTAGCGGGGGGGCCTCCTACGAG. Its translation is CASSLSGGASYE. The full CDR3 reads CASSLSGGASYEQYF.

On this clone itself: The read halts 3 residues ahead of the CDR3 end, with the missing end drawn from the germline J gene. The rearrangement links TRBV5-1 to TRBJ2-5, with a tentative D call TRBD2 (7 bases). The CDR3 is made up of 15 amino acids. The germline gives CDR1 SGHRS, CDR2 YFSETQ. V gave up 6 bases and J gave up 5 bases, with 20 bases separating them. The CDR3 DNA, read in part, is TGCGCCAGCACCCCCGGTGGGGGGGCGTTCGAGACC. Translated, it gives CASTPGGGAFET. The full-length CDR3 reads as CASTPGGGAFETQYF.

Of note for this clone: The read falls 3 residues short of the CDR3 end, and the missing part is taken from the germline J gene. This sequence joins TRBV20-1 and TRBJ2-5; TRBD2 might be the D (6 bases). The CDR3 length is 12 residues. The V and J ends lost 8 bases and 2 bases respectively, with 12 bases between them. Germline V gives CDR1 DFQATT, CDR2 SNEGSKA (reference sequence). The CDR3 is CSSGLKQETQYF. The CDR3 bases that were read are TGCAGTTCGGGACTGAAGCAAGAGACC.

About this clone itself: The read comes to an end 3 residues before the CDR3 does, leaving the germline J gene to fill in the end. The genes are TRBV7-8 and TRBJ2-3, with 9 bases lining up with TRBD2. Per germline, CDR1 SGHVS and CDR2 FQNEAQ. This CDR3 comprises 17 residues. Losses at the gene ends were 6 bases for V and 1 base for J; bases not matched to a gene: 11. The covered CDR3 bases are TGTGCCAGCAGTCCTCTTGCGGTAGCGGGGGGCACAGATACG. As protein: CASSPLAVAGGTDT. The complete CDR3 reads CASSPLAVAGGTDTQYF.

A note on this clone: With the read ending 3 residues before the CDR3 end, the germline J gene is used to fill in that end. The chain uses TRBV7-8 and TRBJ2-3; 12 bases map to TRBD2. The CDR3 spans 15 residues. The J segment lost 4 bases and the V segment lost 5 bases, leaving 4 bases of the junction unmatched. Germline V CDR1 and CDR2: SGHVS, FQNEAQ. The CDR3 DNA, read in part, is TGTGCCAGCAGCGCTAGCGGGGGGGCGGCAGATACG. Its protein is CASSASGGAADT. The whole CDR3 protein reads CASSASGGAADTQYF.

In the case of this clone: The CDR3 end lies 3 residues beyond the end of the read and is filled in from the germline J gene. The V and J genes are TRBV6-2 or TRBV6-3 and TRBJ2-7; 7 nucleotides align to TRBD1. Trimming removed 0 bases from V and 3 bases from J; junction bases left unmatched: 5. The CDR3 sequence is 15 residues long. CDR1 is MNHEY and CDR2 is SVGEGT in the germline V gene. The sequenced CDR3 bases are TGTGCCAGCAGTTACTCCCCGACAGGGAGCTACGAG. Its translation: CASSYSPTGSYE. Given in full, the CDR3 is CASSYSPTGSYEQYF.

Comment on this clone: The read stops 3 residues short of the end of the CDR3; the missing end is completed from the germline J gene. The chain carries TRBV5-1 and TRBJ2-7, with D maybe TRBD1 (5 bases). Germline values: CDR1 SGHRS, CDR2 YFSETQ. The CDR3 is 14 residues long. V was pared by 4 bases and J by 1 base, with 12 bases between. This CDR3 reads CASSPRTSSYEQYF. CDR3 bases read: TGCGCCAGCAGCCCACGGACATCTTCCTACGAG. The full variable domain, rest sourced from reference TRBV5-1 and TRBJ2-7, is KAGVTQTPRYLIKTRGQQVTLSCSPISGHRSVSWYQQTPGQGLQFLFEYFSETQRNKGNFPGRFSGRQFSNSRSEMNVSTLELGDSALYLCASSPRTSSYEQYFGPGTRLTVT.

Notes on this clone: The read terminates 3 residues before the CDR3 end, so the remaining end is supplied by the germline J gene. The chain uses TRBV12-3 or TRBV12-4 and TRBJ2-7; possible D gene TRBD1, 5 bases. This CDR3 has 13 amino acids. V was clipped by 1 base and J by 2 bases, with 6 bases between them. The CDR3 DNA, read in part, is TGTGCCAGCAGTTTAGGACAGACCTACGAG. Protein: CASSLGQTYE. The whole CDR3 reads CASSLGQTYEQYF.

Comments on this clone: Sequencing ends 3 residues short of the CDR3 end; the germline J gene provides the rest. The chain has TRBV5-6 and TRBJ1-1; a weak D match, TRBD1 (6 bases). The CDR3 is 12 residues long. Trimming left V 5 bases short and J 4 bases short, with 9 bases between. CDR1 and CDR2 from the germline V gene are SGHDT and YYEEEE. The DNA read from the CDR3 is TGTGCCAGCAGTAGGGGGACCACTGAA. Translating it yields CASSRGTTE. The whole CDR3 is CASSRGTTEAFF.

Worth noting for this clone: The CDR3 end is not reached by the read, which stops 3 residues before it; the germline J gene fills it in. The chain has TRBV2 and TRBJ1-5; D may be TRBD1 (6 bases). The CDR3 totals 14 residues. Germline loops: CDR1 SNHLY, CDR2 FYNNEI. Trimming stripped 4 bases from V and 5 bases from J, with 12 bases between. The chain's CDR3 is CASSVGSGDQPQHF. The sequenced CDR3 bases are TGTGCCAGCAGTGTTGGGTCAGGGGATCAGCCC.

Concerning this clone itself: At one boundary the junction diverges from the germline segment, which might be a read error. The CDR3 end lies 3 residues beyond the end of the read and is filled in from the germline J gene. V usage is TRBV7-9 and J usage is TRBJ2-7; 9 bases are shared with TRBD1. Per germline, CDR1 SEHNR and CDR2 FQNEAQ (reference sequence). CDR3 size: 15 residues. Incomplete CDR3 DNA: TGTTCCAGCATCTCTAGACAGGGGGGACCATACGAG. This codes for CSSISRQGGPYE. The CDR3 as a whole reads CSSISRQGGPYEQYF.

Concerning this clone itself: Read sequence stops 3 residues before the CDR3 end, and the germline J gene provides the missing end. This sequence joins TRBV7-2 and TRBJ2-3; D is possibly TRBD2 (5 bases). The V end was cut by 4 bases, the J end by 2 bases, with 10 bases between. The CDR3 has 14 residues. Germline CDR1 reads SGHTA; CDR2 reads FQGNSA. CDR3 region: CASSSLALTDTQYF. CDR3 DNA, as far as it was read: TGTGCCAGCAGCTCCCTAGCCCTCACAGATACG.

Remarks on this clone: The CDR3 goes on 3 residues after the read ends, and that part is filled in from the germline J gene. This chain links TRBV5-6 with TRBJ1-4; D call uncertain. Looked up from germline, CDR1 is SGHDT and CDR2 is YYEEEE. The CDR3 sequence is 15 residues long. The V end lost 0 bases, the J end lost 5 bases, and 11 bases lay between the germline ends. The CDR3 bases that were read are TGTGCCAGCAGCTTGGTGTCCCAGTTAAATGAAAAA. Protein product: CASSLVSQLNEK. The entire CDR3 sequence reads CASSLVSQLNEKLFF.